This T cell receptor beta chain was captured in a study of T cells after yellow fever vaccination (dated by TCRdb to the late 2010s). In the study overall: The SMART-Seq v4 Ultra Low Input RNA kit was used to prepare libraries from fractions with low cell numbers. Two healthy male donors, one aged 18 to 30 and one aged 30 to 40 years, were included in the cohort. Bulk TCR alpha and beta repertoires were sequenced longitudinally to track T-cell clones before and after primary and booster YFV17D yellow fever vaccination. Bulk PBMC replicates and cell subsets were isolated from blood drawn at multiple timepoints before and after both primary and secondary immunization.

In light of the paper, this sample's treatment or condition label describes: live attenuated yellow fever vaccine strain. At each blood-draw timepoint, two biological replicates of bulk PBMCs were collected. A standard Ficoll-Paque protocol was used to isolate PBMCs from peripheral blood. TriZol was used to extract RNA from bulk PBMCs, from CD4 and CD8 fractions, and from dextramer-positive and dextramer-negative fractions. Beyond this particular receptor, the publication reports: Only a couple of donors were included in the study, so the extent to which the findings can be generalized is limited. After the booster, most of the clones that had expanded following primary vaccination were detected again (around 95% of CD4 and around nine tenths of CD8), which suggests that memory was broadly maintained. A small share of clonotypes occurred in both CD4 and CD8 compartments, likely arising from convergent recombination. Compared with the primary T-cell response, the secondary T-cell response was faster but weaker, reaching its peak on day 5 rather than on day 15. Computational filtering was needed because FACS-sorted repertoires could contain abundant contaminating clonotypes from the bulk population.

The CDR3 goes from the cysteine to the phenylalanine over 16 residues. Here the CDR3 DNA is all that survives: 48 bases in frame from base 1. Cut back by 4 bases and 11 bases, the V and J ends lie 21 bases apart. CDR1 SGHTA and CDR2 FQGNSA are derived from the germline V gene. TCR cDNA was synthesized by 5'RACE template switching, through which a universal primer site and unique molecular identifiers were introduced. Priming for cDNA synthesis came from both the TCR alpha and TCR beta constant segments. Libraries were amplified in two PCR steps, with sample barcodes and sequencing adapters added in the second step. Sequencing of libraries was performed on Illumina HiSeq 2500 (2x100 bp) or NovaSeq (2x150 bp). The authors' analysis ran thus. MIGEC handled demultiplexing of reads and collapsing into UMI consensus sequences, while MiXCR performed V(D)J alignment. Clonotypes responding to the vaccine were identified with edgeR on replicate PBMC samples, with the criteria of FDR below 0.01 and a log2 fold change above 5 up to day 15. Each bulk clonotype received a CD4 or CD8 identity based on whether the sequenced CD4 or CD8 repertoire contained that clonotype at higher abundance. TCRdb passed the public sequencing reads through fastp at Q25 and MiXCR, retaining productive beta sequences. Rows merge per CDR3 protein into single entries with the most common DNA and genes. TCRdb assigned the V and J calls; the authors' analysis was not used. Present in this sample are some 300,000 distinct CDR3 sequences, roughly 8.3% of which were seen just once. Roughly 18% of the sample lies in the top ten.

This clonotype was observed a handful of times. Its antigen specificity is not known. Base qualities are not recorded, but no much larger clone differs from it by a single base. The specimen comprised PBMCs, sampled about 49 days after the first yellow fever vaccination. The sequence was obtained from a man aged 18 to 35 who received the YFV17D yellow fever vaccine. The chain uses TRBV7-2 and TRBJ1-6; D gene: possibly TRBD1, on 6 matching bases. The CDR3 loop reads CASSSAPDSEFPPLHF. The DNA sequence follows: TGTGCCAGCAGCTCCGCCCCGGACAGTGAATTTCCACCCCTCCACTTT.